This TCR beta chain stems from a study of T cells after yellow fever vaccination. Study-level information: Fractions of low cell number were prepared using SMART-Seq v4 Ultra Low Input.

Points on this clonotype: Its antigen is as yet unknown.

Study results and limitations: Repertoires sorted by FACS could include abundant clonotypes that are contaminants from the bulk population. A weaker secondary response peaked on day 5, the primary on day 15.

V gave up 0 bases and J gave up 0 bases, with 10 bases separating them. Per germline, CDR1 SGHDT and CDR2 YYEEEE. This CDR3 spans 16 amino acids. One entry per CDR3 protein results from TCRdb running MiXCR on the 5' RACE reads. The sample lists 200,000 to 300,000 distinct CDR3 sequences; 6.9% were seen once. The chain employs TRBV5-6 and TRBJ2-1; D unclear. Sample: CD4+ T cells sorted from PBMCs, taken 15 days after the yellow fever booster vaccination. The TCR was taken from a man aged 30 to 39 who received the YFV17D yellow fever vaccine. The CDR3: CASSLVYASSYNEQFF. The CDR3, as DNA: TGTGCCAGCAGCTTGGTATACGCTAGCTCCTACAATGAGCAGTTCTTC.